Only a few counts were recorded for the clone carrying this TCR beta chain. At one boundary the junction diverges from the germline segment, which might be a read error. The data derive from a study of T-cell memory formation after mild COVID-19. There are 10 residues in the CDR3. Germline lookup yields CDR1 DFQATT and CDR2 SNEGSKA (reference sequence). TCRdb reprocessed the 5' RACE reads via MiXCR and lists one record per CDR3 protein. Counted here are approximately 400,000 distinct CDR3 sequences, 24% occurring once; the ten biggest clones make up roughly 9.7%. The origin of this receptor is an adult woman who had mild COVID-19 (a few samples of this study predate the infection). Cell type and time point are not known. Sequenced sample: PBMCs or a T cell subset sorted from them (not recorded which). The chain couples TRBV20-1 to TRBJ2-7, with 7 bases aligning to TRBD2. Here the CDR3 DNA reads TGCAGTGCTAGAGGCGGGGGTGGCGAATTC. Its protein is CSARGGGGEF.